The present TCR beta chain was sequenced within a study of blood T cell repertoires in COVID-19. This table comes from immunoSEQ multiplex PCR, and its TCRdb copy is limited to in-frame clones, with some not included. The sample gives a few hundred thousand clones, approximately 92% of which show up once; approximately 4.6% is in the top ten. The V and J ends lost 7 bases and 5 bases, in that order; junction bases with no gene match: 19. This CDR3 contains 17 residues. Germline V gene lookup returns CDR1 MDHEN and CDR2 SYDVKM. The sequencing input was peripheral blood. The chain recombines TRBV28 with TRBJ1-1; 7 nucleotides agree with TRBD1. The clonotype was recovered from a woman aged 40 to 55 who had recovered from COVID-19. The CDR3 region has the DNA TGTGCCAGCATATCCCTTGAAGGGGCAGGGGGACGTACTGAAGCTTTCTTT. It is translated as CASISLEGAGGRTEAFF.